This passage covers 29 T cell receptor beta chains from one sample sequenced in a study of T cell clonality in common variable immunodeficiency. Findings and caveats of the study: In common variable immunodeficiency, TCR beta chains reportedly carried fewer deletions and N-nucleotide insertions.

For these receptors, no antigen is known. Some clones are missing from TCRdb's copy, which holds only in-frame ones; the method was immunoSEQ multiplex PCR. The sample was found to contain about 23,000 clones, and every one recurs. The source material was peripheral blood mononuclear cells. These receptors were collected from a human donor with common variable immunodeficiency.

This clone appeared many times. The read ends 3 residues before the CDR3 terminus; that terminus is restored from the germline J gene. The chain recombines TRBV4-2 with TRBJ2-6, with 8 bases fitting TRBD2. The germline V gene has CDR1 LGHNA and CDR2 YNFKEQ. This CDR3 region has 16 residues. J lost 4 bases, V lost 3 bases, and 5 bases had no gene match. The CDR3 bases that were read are TGTGCCAGCAGCCAGGAAGCGGGAGCAGGGGCCAACGTC. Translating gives CASSQEAGAGANV. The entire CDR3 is CASSQEAGAGANVLTF.

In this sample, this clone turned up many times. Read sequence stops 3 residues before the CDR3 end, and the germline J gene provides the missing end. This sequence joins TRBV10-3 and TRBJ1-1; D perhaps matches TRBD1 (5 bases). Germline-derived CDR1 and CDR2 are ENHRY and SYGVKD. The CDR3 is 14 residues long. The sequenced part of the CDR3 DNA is TGTGCCATCAGACCGACAGTTTGGACCAAGATG. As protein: CAIRPTVWTKM. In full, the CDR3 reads CAIRPTVWTKMAFF.

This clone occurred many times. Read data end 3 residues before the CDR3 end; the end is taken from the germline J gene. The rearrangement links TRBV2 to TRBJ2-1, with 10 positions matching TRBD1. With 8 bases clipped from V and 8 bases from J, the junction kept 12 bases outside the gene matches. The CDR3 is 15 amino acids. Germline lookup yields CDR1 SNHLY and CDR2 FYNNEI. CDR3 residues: CASRAGQGNVDEQFF. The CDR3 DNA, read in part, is TGTGCCAGCCGGGCGGGACAGGGGAACGTCGATGAG.

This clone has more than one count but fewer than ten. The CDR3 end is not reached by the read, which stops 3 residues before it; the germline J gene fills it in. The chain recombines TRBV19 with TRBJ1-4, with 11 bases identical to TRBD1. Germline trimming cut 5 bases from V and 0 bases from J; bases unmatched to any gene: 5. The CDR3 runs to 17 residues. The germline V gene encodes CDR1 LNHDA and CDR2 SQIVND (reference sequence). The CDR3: CASSPWTGGSTNEKLFF. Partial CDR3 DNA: TGTGCCAGTAGTCCCTGGACAGGGGGCTCAACTAATGAAAAA.

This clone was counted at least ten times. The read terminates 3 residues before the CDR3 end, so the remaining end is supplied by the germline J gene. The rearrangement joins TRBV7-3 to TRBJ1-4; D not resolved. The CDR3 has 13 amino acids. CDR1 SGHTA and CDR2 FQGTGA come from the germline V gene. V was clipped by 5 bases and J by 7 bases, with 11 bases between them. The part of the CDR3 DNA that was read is TGTGCCAGCAGCACCACTCCGGGTGAAAAA. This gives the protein CASSTTPGEK. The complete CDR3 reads CASSTTPGEKLFF.

This CDR3 reads CASSEMGPYRQGREKLFF. The sequenced part of the CDR3 DNA is TGTGCCAGCAGTGAAATGGGGCCTTATAGACAGGGCCGGGAAAAA. V and J are TRBV6-1 and TRBJ1-4, with 7 bases lining up with TRBD1. The read stops 3 residues short of the end of the CDR3; the missing end is completed from the germline J gene. V shed 2 bases and J 8 bases; nucleotides not matched to a gene: 17. Germline values: CDR1 MNHNS, CDR2 SASEGT. The CDR3 totals 18 residues.

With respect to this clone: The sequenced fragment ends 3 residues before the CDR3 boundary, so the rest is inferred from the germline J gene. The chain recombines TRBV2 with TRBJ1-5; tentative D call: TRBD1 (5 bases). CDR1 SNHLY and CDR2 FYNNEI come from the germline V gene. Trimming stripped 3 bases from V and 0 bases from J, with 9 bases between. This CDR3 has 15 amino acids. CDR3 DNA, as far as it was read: TGTGCCAGCAGTGACAGGGCGATTAGCAATCAGCCC. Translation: CASSDRAISNQP. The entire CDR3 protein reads CASSDRAISNQPQHF.

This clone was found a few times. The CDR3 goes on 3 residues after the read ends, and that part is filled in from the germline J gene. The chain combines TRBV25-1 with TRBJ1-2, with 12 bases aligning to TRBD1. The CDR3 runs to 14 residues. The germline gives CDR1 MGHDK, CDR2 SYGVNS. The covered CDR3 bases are TGTGCCAGCAGTGCATCCGGGACAGGGGGCGGC. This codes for CASSASGTGGG. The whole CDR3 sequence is CASSASGTGGGYTF.

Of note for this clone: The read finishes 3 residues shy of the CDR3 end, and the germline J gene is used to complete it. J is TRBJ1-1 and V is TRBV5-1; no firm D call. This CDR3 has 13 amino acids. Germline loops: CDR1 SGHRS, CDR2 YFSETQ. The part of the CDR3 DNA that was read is TGCGCCAGCAGATTAATCGCCTCGGGGGAA. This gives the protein CASRLIASGE. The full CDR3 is CASRLIASGEAFF.

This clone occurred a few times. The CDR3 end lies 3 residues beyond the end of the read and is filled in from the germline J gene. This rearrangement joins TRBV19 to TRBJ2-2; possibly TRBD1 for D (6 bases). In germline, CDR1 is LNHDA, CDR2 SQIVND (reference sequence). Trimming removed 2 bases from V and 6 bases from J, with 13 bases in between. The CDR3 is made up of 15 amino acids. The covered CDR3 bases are TGTGCCAGTAGTATAAGGTCAGGGGACGCCGGGGAG. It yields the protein CASSIRSGDAGE. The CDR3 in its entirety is CASSIRSGDAGELFF. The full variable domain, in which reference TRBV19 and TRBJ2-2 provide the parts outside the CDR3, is DGGITQSPKYLFRKEGQNVTLSCEQNLNHDAMYWYRQDPGQGLRLIYYSQIVNDFQKGDIAEGYSVSREKKESFPLTVTSAQKNPTAFYLCASSIRSGDAGELFFGEGSRLTVL.

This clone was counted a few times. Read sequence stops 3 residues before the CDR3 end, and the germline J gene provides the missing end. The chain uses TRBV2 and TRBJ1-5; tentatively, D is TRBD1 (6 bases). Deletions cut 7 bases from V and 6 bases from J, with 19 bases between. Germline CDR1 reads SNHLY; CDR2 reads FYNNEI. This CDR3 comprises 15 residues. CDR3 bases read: TGTGCCAGCAACGAAGCAGGGGAAGAGGGTCAGCCC. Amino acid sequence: CASNEAGEEGQP. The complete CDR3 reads CASNEAGEEGQPQHF.

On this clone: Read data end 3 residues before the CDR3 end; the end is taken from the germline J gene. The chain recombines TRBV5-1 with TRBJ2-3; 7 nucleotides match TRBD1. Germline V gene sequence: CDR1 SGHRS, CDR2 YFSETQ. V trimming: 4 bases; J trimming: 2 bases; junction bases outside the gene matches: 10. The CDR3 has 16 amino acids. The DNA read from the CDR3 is TGCGCCAGCAGCCCCAGGGACAGACGATTCACAGATACG. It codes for CASSPRDRRFTDT. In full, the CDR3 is CASSPRDRRFTDTQYF.

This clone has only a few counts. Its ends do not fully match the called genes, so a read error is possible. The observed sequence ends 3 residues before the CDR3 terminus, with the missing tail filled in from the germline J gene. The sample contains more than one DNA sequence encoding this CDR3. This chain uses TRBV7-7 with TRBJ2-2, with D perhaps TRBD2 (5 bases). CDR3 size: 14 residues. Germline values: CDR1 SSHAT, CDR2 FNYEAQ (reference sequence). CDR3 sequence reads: CASSPGLHTGELFF. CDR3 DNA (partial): TGTGCTAGCAGCCCAGGACTTCACACCGGGGAG.

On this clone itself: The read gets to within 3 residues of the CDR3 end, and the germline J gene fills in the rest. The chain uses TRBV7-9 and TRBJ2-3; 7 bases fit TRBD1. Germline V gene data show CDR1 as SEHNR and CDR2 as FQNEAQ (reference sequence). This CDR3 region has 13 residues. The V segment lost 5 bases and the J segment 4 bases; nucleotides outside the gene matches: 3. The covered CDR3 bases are TGTGCCAGCAGCAGACAGGGAGCAGATACG. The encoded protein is CASSRQGADT. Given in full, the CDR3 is CASSRQGADTQYF.

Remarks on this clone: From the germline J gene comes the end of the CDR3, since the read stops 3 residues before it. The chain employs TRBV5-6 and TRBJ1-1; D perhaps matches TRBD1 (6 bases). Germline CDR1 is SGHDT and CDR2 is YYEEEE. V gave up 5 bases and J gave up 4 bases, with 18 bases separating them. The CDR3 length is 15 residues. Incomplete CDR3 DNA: TGTGCCAGCAGTATTTATTCCAGGGGTGCCACTGAA. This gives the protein CASSIYSRGATE. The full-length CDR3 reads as CASSIYSRGATEAFF.

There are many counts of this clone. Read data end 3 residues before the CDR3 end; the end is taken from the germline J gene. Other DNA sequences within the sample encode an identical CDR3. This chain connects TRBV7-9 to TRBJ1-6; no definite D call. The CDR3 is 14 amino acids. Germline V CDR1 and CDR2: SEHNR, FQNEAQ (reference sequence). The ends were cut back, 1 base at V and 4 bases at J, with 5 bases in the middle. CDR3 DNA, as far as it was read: TGTGCCAGCAGCTTAGAACAATATAATTCACCC. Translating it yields CASSLEQYNSP. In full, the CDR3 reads CASSLEQYNSPLHF.

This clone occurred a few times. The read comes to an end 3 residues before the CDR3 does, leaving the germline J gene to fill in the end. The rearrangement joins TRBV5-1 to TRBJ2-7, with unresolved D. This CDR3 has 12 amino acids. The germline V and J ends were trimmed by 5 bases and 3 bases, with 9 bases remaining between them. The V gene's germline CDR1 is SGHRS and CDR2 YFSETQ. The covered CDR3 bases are TGCGCCAGCAGATCCCTTAACTACGAG. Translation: CASRSLNYE. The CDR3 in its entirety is CASRSLNYEQYF.

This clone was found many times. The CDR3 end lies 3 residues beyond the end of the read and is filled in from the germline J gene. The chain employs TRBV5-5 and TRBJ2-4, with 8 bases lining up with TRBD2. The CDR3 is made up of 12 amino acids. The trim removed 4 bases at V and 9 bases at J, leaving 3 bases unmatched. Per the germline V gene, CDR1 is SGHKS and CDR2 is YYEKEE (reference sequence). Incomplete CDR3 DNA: TGTGCCAGCAGCCCGGGGGGGAGCATT. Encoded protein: CASSPGGSI. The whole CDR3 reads CASSPGGSIQYF.

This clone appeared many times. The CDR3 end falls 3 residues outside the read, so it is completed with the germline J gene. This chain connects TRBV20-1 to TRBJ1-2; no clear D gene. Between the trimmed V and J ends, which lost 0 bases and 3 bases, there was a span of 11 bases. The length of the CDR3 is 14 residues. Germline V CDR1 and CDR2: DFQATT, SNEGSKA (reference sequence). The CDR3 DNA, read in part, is TGCAGTGCTAGAGATCGCAGGTCTGACTATGGC. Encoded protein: CSARDRRSDYG. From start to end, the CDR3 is CSARDRRSDYGYTF.

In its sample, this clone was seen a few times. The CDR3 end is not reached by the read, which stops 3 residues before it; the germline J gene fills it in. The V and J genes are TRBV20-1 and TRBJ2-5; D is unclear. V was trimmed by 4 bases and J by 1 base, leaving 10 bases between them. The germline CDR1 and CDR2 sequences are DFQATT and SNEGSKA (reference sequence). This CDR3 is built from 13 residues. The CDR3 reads CSATRHVQETQYF. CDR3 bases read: TGCAGTGCTACGCGACACGTCCAAGAGACC.

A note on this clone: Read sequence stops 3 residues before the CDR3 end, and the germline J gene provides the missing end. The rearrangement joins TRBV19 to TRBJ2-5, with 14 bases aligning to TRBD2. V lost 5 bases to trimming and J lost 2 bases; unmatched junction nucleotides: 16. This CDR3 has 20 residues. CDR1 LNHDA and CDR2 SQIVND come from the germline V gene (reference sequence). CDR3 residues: CASSVIGLAGGPDSQETQYF. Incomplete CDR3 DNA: TGTGCCAGTAGTGTCATTGGACTAGCGGGAGGCCCCGATTCGCAAGAGACC. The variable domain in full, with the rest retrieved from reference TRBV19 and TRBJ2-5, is DGGITQSPKYLFRKEGQNVTLSCEQNLNHDAMYWYRQDPGQGLRLIYYSQIVNDFQKGDIAEGYSVSREKKESFPLTVTSAQKNPTAFYLCASSVIGLAGGPDSQETQYFGPGTRLLVL.

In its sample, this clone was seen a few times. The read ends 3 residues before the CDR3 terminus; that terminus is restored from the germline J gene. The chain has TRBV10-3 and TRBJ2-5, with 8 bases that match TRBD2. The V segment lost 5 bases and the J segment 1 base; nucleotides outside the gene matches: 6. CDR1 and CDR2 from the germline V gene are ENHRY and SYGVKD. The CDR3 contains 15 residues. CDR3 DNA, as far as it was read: TGTGCCATCAGTACCTCGGGGGGGATCCAAGAGACC. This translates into CAISTSGGIQET. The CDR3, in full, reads CAISTSGGIQETQYF.

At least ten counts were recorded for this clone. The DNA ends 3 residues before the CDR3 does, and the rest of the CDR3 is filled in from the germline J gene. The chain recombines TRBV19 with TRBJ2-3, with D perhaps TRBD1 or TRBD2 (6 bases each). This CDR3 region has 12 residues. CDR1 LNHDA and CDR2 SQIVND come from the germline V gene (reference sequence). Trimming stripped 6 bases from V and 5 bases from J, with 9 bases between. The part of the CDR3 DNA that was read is TGTGCCAGTAGACAGGGAGGAGATACG. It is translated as CASRQGGDT. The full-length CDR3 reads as CASRQGGDTQYF.

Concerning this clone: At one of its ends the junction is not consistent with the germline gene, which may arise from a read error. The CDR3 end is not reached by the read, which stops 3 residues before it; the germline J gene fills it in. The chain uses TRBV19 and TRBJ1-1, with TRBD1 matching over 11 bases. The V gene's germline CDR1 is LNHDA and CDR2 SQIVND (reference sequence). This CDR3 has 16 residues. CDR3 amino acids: CASSLEGQGAGSEAFF. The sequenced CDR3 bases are TGTGCCAGTAGTCTAGAAGGACAGGGGGCAGGATCTGAA.

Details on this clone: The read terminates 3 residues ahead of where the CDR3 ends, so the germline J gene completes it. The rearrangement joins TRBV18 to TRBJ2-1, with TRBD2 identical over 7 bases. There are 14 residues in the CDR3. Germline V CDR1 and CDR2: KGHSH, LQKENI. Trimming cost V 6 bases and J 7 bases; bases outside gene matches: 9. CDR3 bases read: TGTGCCAGCTCCCAAATAGACGGGGGGAATGAG. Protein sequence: CASSQIDGGNE. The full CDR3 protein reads CASSQIDGGNEQFF.

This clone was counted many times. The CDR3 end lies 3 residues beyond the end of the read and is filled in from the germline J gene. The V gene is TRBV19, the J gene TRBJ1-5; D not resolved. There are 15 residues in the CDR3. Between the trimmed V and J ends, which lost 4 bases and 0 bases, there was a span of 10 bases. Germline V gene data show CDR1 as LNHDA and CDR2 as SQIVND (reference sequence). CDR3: CASSTGLYSNQPQHF. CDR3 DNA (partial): TGTGCCAGTAGTACAGGCCTCTATAGCAATCAGCCC.

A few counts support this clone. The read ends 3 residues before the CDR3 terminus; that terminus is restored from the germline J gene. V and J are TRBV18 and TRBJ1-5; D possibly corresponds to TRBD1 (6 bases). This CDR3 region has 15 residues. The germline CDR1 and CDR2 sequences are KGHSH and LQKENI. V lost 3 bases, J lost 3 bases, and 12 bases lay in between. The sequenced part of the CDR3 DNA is TGTGCCAGCTCACCGAGTCAGGGGTCCAATCAGCCC. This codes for CASSPSQGSNQP. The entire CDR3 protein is CASSPSQGSNQPQHF.

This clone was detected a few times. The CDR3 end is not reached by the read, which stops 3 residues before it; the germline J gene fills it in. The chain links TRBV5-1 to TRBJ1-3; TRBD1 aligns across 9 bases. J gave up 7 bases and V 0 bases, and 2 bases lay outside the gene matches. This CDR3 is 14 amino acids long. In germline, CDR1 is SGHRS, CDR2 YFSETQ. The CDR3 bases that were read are TGCGCCAGCAGCTTGGAACAGGGGGCCAACACC. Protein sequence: CASSLEQGANT. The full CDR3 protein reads CASSLEQGANTIYF.

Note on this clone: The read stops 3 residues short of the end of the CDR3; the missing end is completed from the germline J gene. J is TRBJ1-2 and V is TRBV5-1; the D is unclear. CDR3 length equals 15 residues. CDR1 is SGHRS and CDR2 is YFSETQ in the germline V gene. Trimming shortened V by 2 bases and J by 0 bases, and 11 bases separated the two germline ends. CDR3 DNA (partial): TGCGCCAGCAGCTTCGCGTCCCTAGCTAACTATGGC. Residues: CASSFASLANYG. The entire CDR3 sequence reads CASSFASLANYGYTF.